This paragraph reports one TCR beta chain. The sample comes from a study of T cell changes during pregnancy in multiple sclerosis. Profiling relied on immunoSEQ multiplex PCR, and the TCRdb table lists in-frame clones only, not all of them. The sample yields nearly 110,000 clones, 75% to 95% seen once. The J segment lost 1 base and the V segment lost 6 bases, leaving 2 bases of the junction unmatched. This CDR3 has 14 residues. CDR1 is SGHTA, CDR2 FQGTGA, per germline. The sample in question was peripheral blood, obtained before pregnancy. This clonotype originated in a female donor with multiple sclerosis, enrolled in a pregnancy study. This chain connects TRBV7-3 to TRBJ2-2, with 7 bases fitting TRBD1. In DNA form, the CDR3 reads TGTGCCAGCAGTTGGGACAGGAACACCGGGGAGCTGTTTTTT. The encoded protein is CASSWDRNTGELFF. Complete variable domain (other parts from reference TRBV7-3 and TRBJ2-2): GAGVSQTPSNKVTEKGKYVELRCDPISGHTALYWYRQSLGQGPEFLIYFQGTGAADDSGLPNDRFFAVRPEGSVSTLKIQRTERGDSAVYLCASSWDRNTGELFFGEGSRLTVL.